In its sample, the clone carrying this T cell receptor (beta chain) was seen once. The source of the sample is a study of Ad26.COV2.S vaccination and SARS-CoV-2 variants. Study-wide context: Ad26.COV2.S shots went into the muscle once or twice, 56 days apart.

Only in-frame clones appear in the TCRdb table, and some are missing; sequencing was by immunoSEQ multiplex PCR. The sample yields over 400,000 clones, roughly 87% seen once. The treatment here: around 19 received Ad26.COV2.S at low or high dose, single or two shots; roughly five received placebo; per-sample allocation not given. Collection of samples fell on day 63 after the first vaccine or placebo injection. CDR3 length: 16 amino acids. Germline V lookup: CDR1 SGHDT, CDR2 YYEEEE. V lost 4 bases and J lost 0, with 16 bases in between. The sequence came from a person aged 18 to 65 who received the Ad26.COV2.S COVID-19 vaccine or a placebo. Sequenced here: peripheral blood, sampled in a trial of Ad26.COV2.S vaccine versus placebo. V gene TRBV5-6 combines with J gene TRBJ1-2; D gene uncertain. CDR3 region: CASSRRGSVANYGYTF. As DNA, the CDR3 is TGTGCCAGCAGCCGCCGGGGAAGCGTCGCTAACTATGGCTACACCTTC.